This is a list of T cell receptor beta chains from one sample in a study of shared clonotypes between healthy human individuals. The protocol was immunoSEQ multiplex PCR, while the TCRdb copy is restricted to in-frame clones and leaves out a portion. The sample holds over 850,000 clones, around 78% seen once. Sequenced input: memory CD4+ T cells from PBMCs. The receptors were sampled from a man between 18 and 29 years old in good health. Some clones in this sample may be carry-over from other donors' samples. The CDR3 runs from the conserved cysteine through the conserved F or W. Each record gives: J gene, V gene, D gene, clone size, CDR3 DNA, CDR3 protein. A D gene is named only where the DNA matches it firmly. Clone size is given for some rows only: seen once, a few or many times, or a class if the clone is expanded.

J: TRBJ1-2; V: TRBV2; D: .; size: few; DNA: TGTGCCAGCAGCCCGGACGGCTTTAACTATGGCTACACCTTC; CDR3: CASSPDGFNYGYTF
J: TRBJ2-7; V: TRBV28; D: .; size: .; DNA: TGTGCCAGCAGTTATCAAGGCGGGCCTGTAACCTACGAGCAGTACTTC; CDR3: CASSYQGGPVTYEQYF
J: TRBJ2-5; V: TRBV2; D: .; size: few; DNA: TGTGCCACCAAGTACCAAGAGACCCAGTACTTC; CDR3: CATKYQETQYF
J: TRBJ2-7; V: TRBV5-1; D: .; size: .; DNA: TGCGCCAGCAGCTTGGTAACAGAACCCACCTACGAGCAGTACTTC; CDR3: CASSLVTEPTYEQYF
J: TRBJ2-7; V: TRBV18; D: TRBD2; size: .; DNA: TGTGCCAGCTCACCACAAGCGGCGGGAGGGGCGGGCTACGAGCAGTACTTC; CDR3: CASSPQAAGGAGYEQYF
J: TRBJ1-2; V: TRBV5-1; D: .; size: .; DNA: TGCGCCAGCAGGGGATTGGATGGTGACTATGGCTACACCTTC; CDR3: CASRGLDGDYGYTF
J: TRBJ1-5; V: TRBV19; D: .; size: .; DNA: TGTGCCAGTACTGAAGGGGCAGGGAACAATCAGCCCCAGCATTTT; CDR3: CASTEGAGNNQPQHF
J: TRBJ2-7; V: TRBV5-1; D: TRBD1; size: .; DNA: TGCGCCAGCAGCTTGGGCACAGGGGGCTCGTACGAGCAGTACTTC; CDR3: CASSLGTGGSYEQYF
J: TRBJ1-1; V: TRBV6-5; D: .; size: few; DNA: TGTGCCAGCAGTCTGCAACCAGGGGCGAACACTGAAGCTTTCTTT; CDR3: CASSLQPGANTEAFF
J: TRBJ2-5; V: TRBV29-1; D: .; size: .; DNA: TGCAGCGTGTGGCAGTGGGAGACCCAGTACTTC; CDR3: CSVWQWETQYF
J: TRBJ2-1; V: TRBV5-4; D: TRBD2; size: .; DNA: TGTGCCAGCAGCCAATCGGGGGGCTCCTACAATGAGCAGTTCTTC; CDR3: CASSQSGGSYNEQFF
J: TRBJ2-5; V: TRBV29-1; D: .; size: .; DNA: TGCAGCGTTGCCCGAGACGGGCAAGAGACCCAGTACTTC; CDR3: CSVARDGQETQYF
J: TRBJ2-3; V: TRBV2; D: TRBD2; size: .; DNA: TGTGCCAGCAGTAGACTAGCAACAGATACGCAGTATTTT; CDR3: CASSRLATDTQYF
J: TRBJ2-1; V: TRBV27; D: TRBD1; size: .; DNA: TGTGCCAGCAGGGTCCGGGACAGGTCCTACAATGAGCAGTTCTTC; CDR3: CASRVRDRSYNEQFF
J: TRBJ2-7; V: TRBV21-1; D: .; size: .; DNA: TGTGCCAGCAGCACTCGGGACAGGGAATACGAGCAGTACTTC; CDR3: CASSTRDREYEQYF
J: TRBJ2-7; V: TRBV19; D: TRBD1; size: .; DNA: TGTGCCAGTAGCCCGAGGGACAGGGGAATCTTTGAGGAGCAGTACTTC; CDR3: CASSPRDRGIFEEQYF
J: TRBJ1-6; V: TRBV6-5; D: .; size: .; DNA: TGTGCCAGCAGTTACTCGGCGCAGACTTCACCCCTCCACTTT; CDR3: CASSYSAQTSPLHF
J: TRBJ1-5; V: TRBV5-1; D: .; size: .; DNA: TGCGCCAGCAGCTTGGCGGGGTTCGATCAGCCCCAGCATTTT; CDR3: CASSLAGFDQPQHF
J: TRBJ2-1; V: TRBV5-4; D: .; size: .; DNA: TGTGCCAGCAGCCCTCTCGTCCGGGTCCGGAGCTCCTACAATGAGCAGTTCTTC; CDR3: CASSPLVRVRSSYNEQFF
J: TRBJ1-1; V: TRBV6-1; D: .; size: .; DNA: TGTGCCAGCATAGTCGAGTTGAACACTGAAGCTTTCTTT; CDR3: CASIVELNTEAFF
J: TRBJ1-1; V: TRBV6-6; D: .; size: .; DNA: TGTGCCAGCAGCCTGGGTCCTTTGAACACTGAAGCTTTCTTT; CDR3: CASSLGPLNTEAFF
J: TRBJ1-2; V: TRBV10-3; D: .; size: .; DNA: TGTGCCGCGGGGTCGGAGGATGGCTACACCTTC; CDR3: CAAGSEDGYTF
J: TRBJ1-2; V: TRBV27; D: .; size: .; DNA: TGTGCCAGCAGTTTAAGGGAGAACTATGGCTACACCTTC; CDR3: CASSLRENYGYTF
J: TRBJ2-3; V: TRBV7-9; D: .; size: .; DNA: TGTGCCAGCAGCTTAGTCGGGCTGGGCACAGATACGCAGTATTTT; CDR3: CASSLVGLGTDTQYF
J: TRBJ2-7; V: TRBV5-3; D: .; size: .; DNA: TGTGCCAGAAGCCCTGACAGAAGATACTCCTACGAGCAGTACTTC; CDR3: CARSPDRRYSYEQYF
J: TRBJ2-3; V: TRBV7-9; D: .; size: .; DNA: TGTGCCAGCAGCCCCACAACCCAGGGAGGCACGCAGTATTTT; CDR3: CASSPTTQGGTQYF
J: TRBJ1-4; V: TRBV6-5; D: .; size: .; DNA: TGTGCCAGCAGTTACCGGGGATCTAATGAAAAACTGTTTTTT; CDR3: CASSYRGSNEKLFF
J: TRBJ1-4; V: TRBV19; D: .; size: few; DNA: TGTGCCAGTAGTATGGCCGCGGTTGAAAAACTGTTTTTT; CDR3: CASSMAAVEKLFF
J: TRBJ2-3; V: TRBV11-2; D: .; size: .; DNA: TGTGCCAGCAGCTCGTCGCCCTCTTACAGCACAGATACGCAGTATTTT; CDR3: CASSSSPSYSTDTQYF
J: TRBJ1-1; V: TRBV4-3; D: .; size: .; DNA: TGCGCCAGCAGCCAAAGCACAGCCGGGGACACTGAAGCTTTCTTT; CDR3: CASSQSTAGDTEAFF
J: TRBJ1-1; V: TRBV27; D: TRBD1; size: .; DNA: TGTGCCAGCAGTTCCAACAGGGGCCGGCGCACTGAAGCTTTCTTT; CDR3: CASSSNRGRRTEAFF
J: TRBJ1-4; V: TRBV5-4; D: .; size: .; DNA: TGTGCCAGCAGCCCCGGTGGAGGCGCTAATGAAAAACTGTTTTTT; CDR3: CASSPGGGANEKLFF
J: TRBJ2-7; V: TRBV5-6; D: .; size: .; DNA: TGTGCCAGCAGCTTGGATGCCAGGGGAAACGAGCAGTACTTC; CDR3: CASSLDARGNEQYF
J: TRBJ2-5; V: TRBV29-1; D: .; size: .; DNA: TGCAGCGTTGAATCTAGCAGGCGACAGTACTTC; CDR3: CSVESSRRQYF
J: TRBJ2-7; V: TRBV28; D: .; size: few; DNA: TGTGCCAGCAGTGTAAGAGGGTCCTACGAGCAGTACTTC; CDR3: CASSVRGSYEQYF
J: TRBJ1-1; V: TRBV19; D: .; size: .; DNA: TGTGCCAGTAGTATAGGGAAGGCGGCTGAAGCTTTCTTT; CDR3: CASSIGKAAEAFF
J: TRBJ2-1; V: TRBV11-2; D: .; size: .; DNA: TGTGCCAGCAGCTTAGGCCAGGGGAATTACAATGAGCAGTTCTTC; CDR3: CASSLGQGNYNEQFF
J: TRBJ2-1; V: TRBV27; D: .; size: .; DNA: TGTGCCAGCAGGGTCTCAGAAGTATTCAATGAGCAGTTCTTC; CDR3: CASRVSEVFNEQFF
J: TRBJ1-4; V: TRBV4-1; D: .; size: many; DNA: TGCGCCAGCAGCCAAGGTACAGCTGCAACTAATGAAAAACTGTTTTTT; CDR3: CASSQGTAATNEKLFF
J: TRBJ2-1; V: TRBV7-3; D: .; size: .; DNA: TGTGCCAGCAGCCCTAGTAGGGACCACCACAATGAGCAGTTCTTC; CDR3: CASSPSRDHHNEQFF
J: TRBJ1-2; V: TRBV29-1; D: .; size: .; DNA: TGCAGCGTTAAACAGCTCTATGGCTACACCTTC; CDR3: CSVKQLYGYTF
J: TRBJ2-3; V: TRBV29-1; D: .; size: few; DNA: TGCAGCCTTAGCGGCCCCGGGACCGCAGATACGCAGTATTTT; CDR3: CSLSGPGTADTQYF
J: TRBJ2-5; V: TRBV7-2; D: TRBD2; size: .; DNA: TGTGCCAGCAGCTATCTCGGGAGGGCCAGGGAGACCCAGTACTTC; CDR3: CASSYLGRARETQYF